This TCR beta chain appears in the sequencing data of a study of chronic HIV infection and antiretroviral therapy. After removal of 4 bases from V and 4 bases from J, the junction contained 9 bases not matched to a gene. The germline gives CDR1 MGHDK, CDR2 SYGVNS. This CDR3 is 15 amino acids long. This clonotype was observed at least ten times. TCRdb independently ran MiXCR on the 5' RACE reads; one entry per CDR3 protein. The sample has tens of thousands of distinct CDR3 sequences, 8% to 10% seen once. The TCR sequence derives from an adult who had HIV and had not received antiretroviral therapy, or was an uninfected healthy control (not recorded which). The specimen sequenced was peripheral blood. This chain joins TRBV25-1 and TRBJ2-5; 7 nucleotides match TRBD1. Here the CDR3 reads CASSVPTGSTETQYF. The CDR3 DNA is TGTGCCAGCAGTGTTCCGACAGGGAGCACAGAGACCCAGTACTTC.